This TCR beta chain is from a study of blood T cell repertoires in COVID-19. Across the study: Sites in the United States, Italy and Spain provided acute and convalescent COVID-19 samples. T cells, B-cell-depleted T cells, or PBMCs supplied cDNA or gDNA.

Per the original methods: For nucleated cells, counts were estimated from reference gene primer amplification. Assay used: immunoSEQ multiplex PCR; TCRdb lists only in-frame clones, some missing. D and trimming come from the DNA, and the V and J calls and clone size come from that table. The table has 150,000 to 200,000 clones, approximately 87% seen once; the top ten hold over 3.5%. The receptor comes from a young man with active or convalescent COVID-19. Sequencing input: peripheral blood.

CDR3 amino acids: CASRAGRLSYEQYF. The DNA of the CDR3 is TGTGCCAGCAGGGCGGGACGCTTATCCTACGAGCAGTACTTC. The chain is built from TRBV2 and TRBJ2-7, with D perhaps matching TRBD2 (6 bases). Germline assignment: CDR1 SNHLY and CDR2 FYNNEI. CDR3 length: 14 residues. Trimming stripped 6 bases from V and 1 base from J, with 13 bases between. Based on the CDR3 plus reference TRBV2 and TRBJ2-7, the full variable domain is EPEVTQTPSHQVTQMGQEVILRCVPISNHLYFYWYRQILGQKVEFLVSFYNNEISEKSEIFDDQFSVERPDGSNFTLKIRSTKLEDSAMYFCASRAGRLSYEQYFGPGTRLTVT.